Each of the 20 T cell receptor beta chains below was sequenced from the same sample in a study of T cells after yellow fever vaccination. TCRdb itself ran the 5' RACE reads through MiXCR, one entry per CDR3 protein. The sample holds approximately 140,000 distinct CDR3 sequences, 7.7% seen once. Source: CD4+ T cells sorted from PBMCs, taken 5 days after the yellow fever booster vaccination. The receptors derive from a man aged 30 to 45 who received the YFV17D yellow fever vaccine.

The chain has TRBV13 and TRBJ2-3; 9 bases match TRBD2. CDR3 size: 18 residues. V was clipped by 5 bases and J by 1 base; unmatched bases: 13. Germline lookup yields CDR1 PRHDT and CDR2 FYEKMQ (reference sequence). In nucleotides, the CDR3 is TGTGCCAGCAGCCTCGTTGCGGGAGGGCCCATAGGCACAGATACGCAGTATTTT. Its translation: CASSLVAGGPIGTDTQYF.

This clonotype was found a few times. The chain carries TRBV25-1 and TRBJ1-5; D perhaps matches TRBD1 (5 bases). The germline CDR1 and CDR2 sequences are MGHDK and SYGVNS. The CDR3 extends over 16 amino acids. V was shortened by 4 bases and J by 1 base, with 14 bases between the two germline ends. This CDR3 reads CASSVNDRKSNQPQHF. DNA for the CDR3: TGTGCCAGCAGTGTGAACGACAGAAAAAGCAATCAGCCCCAGCATTTT.

In its sample, this clonotype was seen many times. The gene calls are TRBV28 and TRBJ1-1; no definite D call. The CDR3 extends over 12 amino acids. CDR1 and CDR2 from the germline V gene are MDHEN and SYDVKM. Trimming shortened V by 6 bases and J by 11 bases, and 16 bases separated the two germline ends. CDR3 in amino acids: CASSLQSGVAFF. CDR3 bases: TGTGCCAGCAGCCTACAGTCAGGCGTCGCTTTCTTT.

This clonotype came up many times. The chain employs TRBV12-3 or TRBV12-4 and TRBJ2-3; 9 bases are shared with TRBD1. CDR3 size: 16 residues. After removal of 6 bases from V and 5 bases from J, the junction contained 12 bases not matched to a gene. CDR3 nucleotides: TGTGCCAGCAGCCATCCGGGACAGGGAAATCAAGATACGCAGTATTTT. Protein: CASSHPGQGNQDTQYF.

This clonotype has more than one count but fewer than ten. The chain links TRBV20-1 to TRBJ2-7; 14 positions match TRBD2. The CDR3 runs to 13 residues. With V trimmed by 6 bases and J by 6 bases, 4 bases remained unmatched. CDR1 is DFQATT and CDR2 is SNEGSKA in the germline V gene (reference sequence). The CDR3 nucleotides read TGCAGTGCCGGGACTAGCGGGAGTGGCGAGCAGTACTTC. Translation: CSAGTSGSGEQYF.

This clonotype was counted at least ten times. The gene calls are TRBV7-9 and TRBJ2-1, with TRBD2 matching over 11 bases. Germline V gene sequence: CDR1 SEHNR, CDR2 FQNEAQ (reference sequence). There are 16 residues in the CDR3. V dropped 5 bases and J dropped 1; count of bases not matched to a gene: 4. In DNA form, the CDR3 reads TGTGCCAGCAGCCGCGGGACTAGCGGTTCCTACAATGAGCAGTTCTTC. Translated: CASSRGTSGSYNEQFF. Full variable domain (outside the CDR3, taken from reference TRBV7-9 and TRBJ2-1): DTGVSQNPRHKITKRGQNVTFRCDPISEHNRLYWYRQTLGQGPEFLTYFQNEAQLEKSRLLSDRFSAERPKGSFSTLEIQRTEQGDSAMYLCASSRGTSGSYNEQFFGPGTRLTVL.

The gene calls are TRBV6-1 and TRBJ2-3; D ambiguous. Germline CDR1 and CDR2: MNHNS and SASEGT. V lost 5 bases, J lost 1 base, and 16 bases lay in between. The CDR3 runs 16 residues. The CDR3 loop is CASSLVATFGTDTQYF. The DNA of the CDR3 is TGTGCCAGCAGTCTAGTGGCTACCTTCGGCACAGATACGCAGTATTTT.

This clonotype has a count of ten or more. This chain links TRBV7-2 with TRBJ1-4, with 8 positions matching TRBD1. Per the germline V gene, CDR1 is SGHTA and CDR2 is FQGNSA. The CDR3 spans 14 residues. The V and J ends lost 5 bases and 8 bases, in that order; junction bases with no gene match: 7. CDR3 DNA sequence: TGTGCCAGCAGCCCAAACAGGGGGGGAGAAAAACTGTTTTTT. This sequence encodes CASSPNRGGEKLFF.

This clonotype occurred a few times. V usage is TRBV2 and J usage is TRBJ2-5, with D uncertain. This CDR3 spans 14 amino acids. Germline CDR1 SNHLY, CDR2 FYNNEI. Trimming took 3 bases from V and 2 from J, leaving 10 bases between them. CDR3 sequence reads: CASSEQRGQETQYF. The CDR3 nucleotides read TGTGCCAGCAGTGAGCAGCGAGGTCAAGAGACCCAGTACTTC.

This clonotype has a count of ten or more. V and J are TRBV5-1 and TRBJ2-1; 7 bases align to TRBD1. The CDR3 runs 14 residues. Germline CDR1 SGHRS, CDR2 YFSETQ. V lost 2 bases, J lost 5 bases, and 4 bases stayed unmatched. CDR3 protein: CASSFQGVNNEQFF. In DNA, the CDR3 is TGCGCCAGCAGCTTCCAGGGGGTTAACAATGAGCAGTTCTTC.

The table lists this clonotype with many counts. The V gene is TRBV30, the J gene TRBJ2-2, with 7 nucleotides matching TRBD2. Germline trimming cut 2 bases from V and 3 bases from J; bases unmatched to any gene: 3. Germline V gene sequence: CDR1 GTSNPN, CDR2 SVGIG (reference sequence). The CDR3 is made up of 14 amino acids. CDR3 sequence reads: CAWSRGSYTGELFF. The CDR3 region has the DNA TGTGCCTGGAGTCGCGGGAGCTACACCGGGGAGCTGTTTTTT.

This clonotype was seen a few times. The chain combines TRBV5-1 with TRBJ2-1, with D possibly TRBD2 on 5 matching bases. The V end lost 2 bases, the J end lost 7 bases, and 13 bases lay between the germline ends. The CDR3 is 14 residues long. Germline V gives CDR1 SGHRS, CDR2 YFSETQ. This CDR3 is CASSFRLAENEQFF. The CDR3 bases are TGCGCCAGCAGCTTTCGGCTAGCTGAGAATGAGCAGTTCTTC. Supplemented by reference TRBV5-1 and TRBJ2-1, the full variable domain reads KAGVTQTPRYLIKTRGQQVTLSCSPISGHRSVSWYQQTPGQGLQFLFEYFSETQRNKGNFPGRFSGRQFSNSRSEMNVSTLELGDSALYLCASSFRLAENEQFFGPGTRLTVL.

This clonotype showed up many times. The J gene is TRBJ2-2, the V gene TRBV28, with D hard to call. There are 13 residues in the CDR3. The V gene's germline CDR1 is MDHEN and CDR2 SYDVKM. Trimming removed 7 bases at V and 0 bases at J, with 6 bases between. The CDR3 reads CASTVPNTGELFF. Here the CDR3 DNA reads TGTGCCAGCACCGTCCCGAACACCGGGGAGCTGTTTTTT. The full variable domain, its missing parts supplied by reference TRBV28 and TRBJ2-2, is DVKVTQSSRYLVKRTGEKVFLECVQDMDHENMFWYRQDPGLGLRLIYFSYDVKMKEKGDIPEGYSVSREKKERFSLILESASTNQTSMYLCASTVPNTGELFFGEGSRLTVL.

This clonotype occurred many times. This chain joins TRBV9 and TRBJ2-2, with no clear D. CDR1 SGDLS and CDR2 YYNGEE come from the germline V gene. The CDR3 loop spans 15 amino acids. V shed 2 bases and J shed 4 bases, with 12 bases lying between them. The CDR3 DNA reads as TGTGCCAGCAGCGTGGGGATGACTGGCACCGGGGAGCTGTTTTTT. Translating gives CASSVGMTGTGELFF.

This clonotype was seen at least ten times. The V call is TRBV12-3 or TRBV12-4, the J call TRBJ1-2, with D unresolved. This CDR3 spans 12 amino acids. Trimming pared 4 bases from V and 7 bases from J, leaving 10 bases between. The CDR3 bases are TGTGCCAGCAGTTCCCAGCGATCTGGCTACACCTTC. Protein: CASSSQRSGYTF.

This clonotype was seen a handful of times. This chain uses TRBV7-2 with TRBJ2-7; a possible D gene is TRBD2 (5 bases). V lost 5 bases to trimming and J lost 6 bases, with 14 bases between them. This CDR3 comprises 13 residues. From germline, CDR1 is SGHTA and CDR2 FQGNSA. This chain's CDR3 is CASSPIRGREQYF. The CDR3 DNA follows: TGTGCCAGCAGCCCTATCCGAGGGCGCGAGCAGTACTTC.

This clonotype was seen ten or more times. The chain employs TRBV15 and TRBJ2-5, with a tentative D call TRBD2 (6 bases). V dropped 6 bases and J dropped 4 bases, with 12 bases sitting between them. CDR3 length: 13 residues. Per germline, CDR1 LNHNV and CDR2 YYDKDF (reference sequence). CDR3 in DNA: TGTGCCACCAGGGCGGGAAGATCAGAGACCCAGTACTTC. It translates to CATRAGRSETQYF.

The genes are TRBV20-1 and TRBJ2-5; 9 bases fit TRBD1. CDR1 is DFQATT and CDR2 is SNEGSKA in the germline V gene (reference sequence). The CDR3 has 17 residues. With V trimmed by 5 bases and J by 2 bases, 15 bases remained unmatched. The CDR3 sequence: CSAWGQGLGKWQETQYF. The CDR3 bases are TGCAGTGCTTGGGGACAGGGCCTAGGGAAGTGGCAAGAGACCCAGTACTTC.

Worth noting for this clonotype: A read error may be the cause here, since a much bigger clone is one base away. The chain employs TRBV20-1 and TRBJ2-2, with D hard to call. The germline V gene has CDR1 DFQATT and CDR2 SNEGSKA (reference sequence). CDR3 size: 16 residues. Trimming left V 3 bases short and J 3 bases short, with 17 bases between. CDR3 coding DNA: TGCAGTGCTAGGGGAAGACACCCTTGGGACACCGGGGAGCTGTTTTTT. It specifies CSARGRHPWDTGELFF.

This clonotype was counted many times. The chain carries TRBV7-2 and TRBJ2-1, with 7 nucleotides matching TRBD1. J lost 5 bases, V lost 5 bases, and 12 bases had no gene match. From germline, CDR1 is SGHTA and CDR2 FQGNSA. The CDR3 runs to 16 residues. In DNA, the CDR3 is TGTGCCAGCAGCCCTGCGACAGGGAGATTTGACAATGAGCAGTTCTTC. This sequence encodes CASSPATGRFDNEQFF.